Given below is one T cell receptor (beta chain) in context. Its antigen is still unknown. Trimming took 3 bases from V and 6 from J, leaving 13 bases between them. Germline lookup yields CDR1 SGHRS and CDR2 YFSETQ. The CDR3 is 15 amino acids. Treatment described: roughly 10-day PBMC culture with coronavirus spike peptide pools or control peptides (ViraFEST assay). The Oncomine TCR Beta short-read assay sequenced DNA from cultured CD4+ T cells. Genomic DNA was drawn out of CD4+ T cells grown in culture. TCRdb re-called the PCR reads with MiXCR, one entry per CDR3 protein. The sample has 20,000 to 25,000 distinct CDR3 sequences, 60% seen once. The source of the sample is a study of vaccination and CD4 T cells after COVID-19. Looking at the study overall: The convalescents were made up of six males and four females, two of whom were Hispanic. General observations from the study: Convalescent patients had a median roughly 84% of post-vaccine SARS-CoV-2-reactive clones that were detected only after vaccination, not before it.

The sequence was obtained from a human donor who received a COVID-19 vaccine. Here the sequenced sample was CD4+ T cells from blood, cultured in vitro, taken after SARS-CoV-2 vaccination. The chain links TRBV5-1 to TRBJ1-6; weak D call: TRBD1 (5 bases). The CDR3 nucleotides read TGCGCCAGCAGCTCTGGGGCGGCCCTTAATTCACCCCTCCACTTT. It yields the protein CASSSGAALNSPLHF.